This T cell receptor beta chain was identified in a study of blood T cell repertoires in COVID-19. There are 18 residues in the CDR3. Germline V gene sequence: CDR1 SGHAT, CDR2 FQNNGV. Deletions cut 4 bases from V and 2 bases from J, with 20 bases between. The table came from immunoSEQ multiplex PCR; TCRdb's copy has only in-frame clones and leaves some out. The sample yields about 300,000 clones, 65% to 85% seen once. The source material was peripheral blood. This receptor was taken from a woman between 45 and 65 years old with acute or convalescent COVID-19. The chain uses TRBV11-2 and TRBJ1-4; D perhaps matches TRBD1 (6 bases). The CDR3 protein is CASSSPPGAVGTNEKLFF. For the CDR3, the DNA is TGTGCCAGCAGCTCGCCCCCAGGGGCGGTTGGTACTAATGAAAAACTGTTTTTT.